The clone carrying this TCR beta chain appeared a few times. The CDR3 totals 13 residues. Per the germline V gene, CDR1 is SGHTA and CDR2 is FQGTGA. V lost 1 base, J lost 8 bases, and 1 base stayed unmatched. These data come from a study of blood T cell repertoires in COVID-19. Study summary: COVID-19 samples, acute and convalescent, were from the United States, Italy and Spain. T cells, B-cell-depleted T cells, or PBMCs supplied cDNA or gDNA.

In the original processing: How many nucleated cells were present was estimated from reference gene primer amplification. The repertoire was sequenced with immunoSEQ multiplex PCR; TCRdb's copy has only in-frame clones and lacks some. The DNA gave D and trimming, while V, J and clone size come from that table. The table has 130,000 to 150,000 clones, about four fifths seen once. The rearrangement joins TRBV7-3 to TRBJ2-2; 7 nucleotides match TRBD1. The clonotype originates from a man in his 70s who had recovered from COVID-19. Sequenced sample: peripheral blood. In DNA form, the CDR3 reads TGTGCCAGCAGCTTAATGGACAGGGGGGAGCTGTTTTTT. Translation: CASSLMDRGELFF.